The 19 T cell receptor beta chains in this list originate from one sample, sequenced in a study of control samples from healthy donors and cancer patients. Assay: immunoSEQ multiplex PCR; the TCRdb copy retains only in-frame clones and omits some. The data show about 85,000 clones, just under 90% seen once. Sample: blood. The receptor set was obtained from a man aged 45-65 years in good health.

This chain joins TRBV29-1 and TRBJ2-3; D is possibly TRBD2 (6 bases). This CDR3 spans 15 amino acids. CDR1 and CDR2 from the germline V gene are SQVTM and ANQGSEA. The germline V and J ends were trimmed by 5 bases and 6 bases, with 21 bases remaining between them. CDR3 sequence: CSVTRDSPFVDTQYF. The DNA of the CDR3 is TGCAGCGTTACCCGGGACTCCCCGTTCGTGGATACGCAGTATTTT.

The rearrangement uses TRBV30 and TRBJ2-7; D could derive from TRBD1 or TRBD2 (5 bases each). The CDR3 consists of 12 residues. Per the germline V gene, CDR1 is GTSNPN and CDR2 is SVGIG (reference sequence). Trimming shortened V by 0 bases and J by 5 bases, and 8 bases separated the two germline ends. The CDR3 loop is CAWSVMGDEQYF. As DNA, the CDR3 is TGTGCCTGGAGTGTAATGGGGGACGAGCAGTACTTC.

Within the sample, this clone is medium-sized. The same CDR3 arises from other DNA sequences in this sample as well. The V gene is TRBV2, the J gene TRBJ1-1; D ambiguous. This CDR3 contains 13 residues. The V end was cut by 2 bases, the J end by 7 bases, with 11 bases between. Germline loops: CDR1 SNHLY, CDR2 FYNNEI. The CDR3 DNA sequence: TGTGCCAGCAGTGAAACGGGCCCTCATGAAGCTTTCTTT. This translates into CASSETGPHEAFF.

The V gene is TRBV5-5, the J gene TRBJ2-2; either TRBD1 or TRBD2 may fit D (5 bases each). The CDR3 totals 16 residues. Trimming pared 4 bases from V and 1 base from J, leaving 14 bases between. CDR1 and CDR2 from the germline V gene are SGHKS and YYEKEE (reference sequence). DNA for the CDR3: TGTGCCAGCAGCCGACCCGGGACCTGGAACACCGGGGAGCTGTTTTTT. Amino acids: CASSRPGTWNTGELFF.

This sequence joins TRBV13 and TRBJ2-3; weak D call: TRBD2 (6 bases). Per the germline V gene, CDR1 is PRHDT and CDR2 is FYEKMQ (reference sequence). V lost 5 bases to trimming and J lost 2 bases, with 11 bases between them. The CDR3 spans 14 residues. The CDR3, as DNA: TGTGCCAGCAGCCCCCGGGGGTTCACAGATACGCAGTATTTT. It specifies CASSPRGFTDTQYF.

This clone was recorded only once. The chain links TRBV2 to TRBJ1-1, with 8 bases fitting TRBD1. This CDR3 contains 16 residues. Germline V lookup: CDR1 SNHLY, CDR2 FYNNEI. Trimming cost V 4 bases and J 8 bases; bases outside gene matches: 15. This CDR3 is CASSGGGIGQGHEAFF. The CDR3 DNA reads TGTGCCAGCAGTGGCGGGGGGATAGGACAGGGCCACGAAGCTTTCTTT.

The chain links TRBV10-2 to TRBJ1-2; D perhaps matches TRBD1 (5 bases). The V gene's germline CDR1 is WSHSY and CDR2 SAAADI. Trimming took 4 bases from V and 3 from J, leaving 12 bases between them. The CDR3 length is 14 residues. The CDR3 reads CASSVVQGDYGYTF. The CDR3 bases are TGCGCCAGCAGTGTGGTCCAGGGCGACTATGGCTACACCTTC.

The V gene is TRBV19, the J gene TRBJ1-5, with D tentatively TRBD1 (5 bases). The CDR3 length is 15 residues. Germline V gene data show CDR1 as LNHDA and CDR2 as SQIVND (reference sequence). Trimming shortened V by 2 bases and J by 1 base, and 9 bases separated the two germline ends. The DNA of the CDR3 is TGTGCCAGTAGTATACGAGGGGTGAGCAATCAGCCCCAGCATTTT. It translates to CASSIRGVSNQPQHF.

The chain joins TRBV5-1 to TRBJ2-3; 9 bases map to TRBD2. V trimming: 4 bases; J trimming: 3 bases; junction bases outside the gene matches: 6. The CDR3 sequence is 15 residues long. CDR1 is SGHRS, CDR2 YFSETQ, per germline. The CDR3 sequence: CASSLGGGATDTQYF. The CDR3 DNA reads TGCGCCAGCAGCCTTGGCGGGGGGGCGACAGATACGCAGTATTTT. Full variable domain (rest looked up from reference TRBV5-1 and TRBJ2-3): KAGVTQTPRYLIKTRGQQVTLSCSPISGHRSVSWYQQTPGQGLQFLFEYFSETQRNKGNFPGRFSGRQFSNSRSEMNVSTLELGDSALYLCASSLGGGATDTQYFGPGTRLTVL.

The gene calls are TRBV6-5 and TRBJ1-2, with D perhaps matching TRBD1 (5 bases). V gave up 0 bases and J gave up 4 bases, with 9 bases separating them. The length of the CDR3 is 14 residues. Germline-derived CDR1 and CDR2 are MNHEY and SVGAGI. CDR3 nucleotides: TGTGCCAGCAGTTACTCAGGGGACCTCTATGGCTACACCTTC. Protein: CASSYSGDLYGYTF.

J is TRBJ2-1 and V is TRBV29-1; 10 bases line up with TRBD2. The CDR3 runs 15 residues. Germline CDR1 and CDR2: SQVTM and ANQGSEA. V gave up 5 bases and J gave up 10 bases; unmatched junction bases: 14. In DNA form, the CDR3 reads TGCAGCGTTACCCCATCGAGCGGGGGGGCCCGGGAGCAGTTCTTC. Protein sequence: CSVTPSSGGAREQFF.

The DNA for the CDR3 is TGTGCCAGCAGCCTTACCAGGGTCGTGAGTCACACTGAAGCTTTCTTT. It is translated as CASSLTRVVSHTEAFF. This chain uses TRBV14 with TRBJ1-1, with D maybe TRBD1 (5 bases). V lost 4 bases and J 3 bases, leaving 18 bases between the germline ends. This CDR3 has 16 residues. The germline gives CDR1 SGHDN, CDR2 FVKESK.

V is TRBV10-2 and J is TRBJ1-5; D remains unclear. The CDR3 has 13 residues. Germline values: CDR1 WSHSY, CDR2 SAAADI. Trimming stripped 2 bases from V and 6 bases from J, with 8 bases between. The CDR3 spells CASSERLGQPQHF. The CDR3 bases are TGCGCCAGCAGTGAGAGACTGGGTCAGCCCCAGCATTTT.

The gene calls are TRBV4-1 and TRBJ2-7, with a weak D call TRBD2 (6 bases). The length of the CDR3 is 15 residues. Germline values: CDR1 MGHRA, CDR2 YSYEKL. Trimming left V 1 base short and J 0 bases short, with 10 bases between. As DNA, the CDR3 is TGCGCCAGCAGCCAAGGTATGGGGGGCTCCTACGAGCAGTACTTC. Amino acid sequence: CASSQGMGGSYEQYF.

The rearrangement joins TRBV11-3 to TRBJ2-4, with no clear D. Germline CDR1 reads SGHNT; CDR2 reads YENEEA. The V gene lost 5 bases and the J gene lost 2 bases, with 13 bases spanning the gap. The CDR3 has 15 residues. In DNA, the CDR3 is TGTGCCAGCAGCATGCTACGGTCACCCAAAAACATTCAGTACTTC. Translated: CASSMLRSPKNIQYF.

This chain links TRBV30 with TRBJ2-5; D unresolved. Germline loops: CDR1 GTSNPN, CDR2 SVGIG (reference sequence). Trimming took off 2 bases at V and 1 base at J, with 8 bases between the two ends. The CDR3 sequence is 13 residues long. CDR3 DNA: TGTGCCTGGAGTAAAGCTATCCAAGAGACCCAGTACTTC. Amino acids: CAWSKAIQETQYF. Using reference TRBV30 and TRBJ2-5 for the parts outside the CDR3, the full variable domain is SQTIHQWPATLVQPVGSPLSLECTVEGTSNPNLYWYRQAAGRGLQLLFYSVGIGQISSEVPQNLSASRPQDRQFILSSKKLLLSDSGFYLCAWSKAIQETQYFGPGTRLLVL.

Only one count was recorded for this clone. The J gene is TRBJ1-5, the V gene TRBV7-8, with D perhaps matching TRBD1 (5 bases). This CDR3 has 16 residues. CDR1 is SGHVS and CDR2 is FQNEAQ in the germline V gene. V lost 5 bases and J 4 bases, leaving 18 bases between the germline ends. Here the CDR3 DNA reads TGTGCCAGCAGCCCGCGACAACTCGGGGCTAATCAGCCCCAGCATTTT. Its protein product is CASSPRQLGANQPQHF.

The chain has TRBV5-1 and TRBJ1-4; TRBD1 is a possible D gene (5 bases). The length of the CDR3 is 15 residues. CDR1 and CDR2 from the germline V gene are SGHRS and YFSETQ. Trimming took off 0 bases at V and 2 bases at J, with 8 bases between the two ends. The CDR3: CASSLGRGTNEKLFF. The CDR3 bases are TGCGCCAGCAGCTTGGGGCGGGGGACTAATGAAAAACTGTTTTTT.

The CDR3 region is CASSQDQGLIAGFF. DNA for the CDR3: TGCGCCAGCAGCCAAGATCAGGGATTAATTGCCGGGTTCTTC. This chain uses TRBV4-1 with TRBJ2-1; D is possibly TRBD1 (5 bases). CDR3 length: 14 residues. Trimming pared 0 bases from V and 15 bases from J, leaving 18 bases between. CDR1 MGHRA and CDR2 YSYEKL come from the germline V gene.